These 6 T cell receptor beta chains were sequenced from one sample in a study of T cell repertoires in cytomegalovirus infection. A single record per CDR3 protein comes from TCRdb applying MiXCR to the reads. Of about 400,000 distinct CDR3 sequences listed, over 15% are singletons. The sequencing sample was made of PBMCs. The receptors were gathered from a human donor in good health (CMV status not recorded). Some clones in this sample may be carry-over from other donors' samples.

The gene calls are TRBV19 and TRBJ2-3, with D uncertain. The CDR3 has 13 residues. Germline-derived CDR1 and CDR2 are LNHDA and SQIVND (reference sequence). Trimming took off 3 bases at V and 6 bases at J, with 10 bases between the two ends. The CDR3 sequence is CASSIGPTDTQYF. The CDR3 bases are TGTGCCAGTAGTATTGGACCCACTGATACGCAGTATTTT.

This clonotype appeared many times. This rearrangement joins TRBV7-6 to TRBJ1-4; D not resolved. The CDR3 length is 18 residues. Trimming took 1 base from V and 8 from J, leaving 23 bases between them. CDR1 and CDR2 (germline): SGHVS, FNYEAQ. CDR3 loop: CASSLVRTLAPSGEKLFF. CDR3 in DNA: TGTGCCAGCAGCTTAGTCCGCACCCTCGCCCCCAGTGGAGAAAAACTGTTTTTT.

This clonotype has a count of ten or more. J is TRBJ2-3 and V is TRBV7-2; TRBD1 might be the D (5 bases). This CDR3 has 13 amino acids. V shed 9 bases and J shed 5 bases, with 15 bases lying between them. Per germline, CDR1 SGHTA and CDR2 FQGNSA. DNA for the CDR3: TGTGCCAGTAAAGGGGTGGCACGAGATACGCAGTATTTT. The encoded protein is CASKGVARDTQYF.

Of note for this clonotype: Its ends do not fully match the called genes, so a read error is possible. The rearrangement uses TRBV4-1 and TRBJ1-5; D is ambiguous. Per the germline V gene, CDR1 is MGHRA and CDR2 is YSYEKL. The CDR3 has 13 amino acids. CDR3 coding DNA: TGCGCCAGCAGTCAAGAGCGCAATCAGCCCCAGCATTTT. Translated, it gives CASSQERNQPQHF.

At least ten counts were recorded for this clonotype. In DNA form, the CDR3 reads TGTGCCAGCAGCCCCTCACGGGGACCATACGAGCAGTACTTC. It is translated as CASSPSRGPYEQYF. The genes are TRBV7-2 and TRBJ2-7; the D call may be TRBD1 or TRBD2 (5 bases each). The CDR3 loop spans 14 amino acids. V gave up 5 bases and J gave up 4 bases, with 15 bases separating them. Germline lookup yields CDR1 SGHTA and CDR2 FQGNSA.

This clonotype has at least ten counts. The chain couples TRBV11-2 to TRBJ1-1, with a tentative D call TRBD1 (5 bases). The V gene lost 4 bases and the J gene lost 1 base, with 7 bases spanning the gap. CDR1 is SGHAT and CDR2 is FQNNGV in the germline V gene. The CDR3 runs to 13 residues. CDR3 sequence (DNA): TGTGCCAGCAGCTACGGACAGAACACTGAAGCTTTCTTT. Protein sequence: CASSYGQNTEAFF.